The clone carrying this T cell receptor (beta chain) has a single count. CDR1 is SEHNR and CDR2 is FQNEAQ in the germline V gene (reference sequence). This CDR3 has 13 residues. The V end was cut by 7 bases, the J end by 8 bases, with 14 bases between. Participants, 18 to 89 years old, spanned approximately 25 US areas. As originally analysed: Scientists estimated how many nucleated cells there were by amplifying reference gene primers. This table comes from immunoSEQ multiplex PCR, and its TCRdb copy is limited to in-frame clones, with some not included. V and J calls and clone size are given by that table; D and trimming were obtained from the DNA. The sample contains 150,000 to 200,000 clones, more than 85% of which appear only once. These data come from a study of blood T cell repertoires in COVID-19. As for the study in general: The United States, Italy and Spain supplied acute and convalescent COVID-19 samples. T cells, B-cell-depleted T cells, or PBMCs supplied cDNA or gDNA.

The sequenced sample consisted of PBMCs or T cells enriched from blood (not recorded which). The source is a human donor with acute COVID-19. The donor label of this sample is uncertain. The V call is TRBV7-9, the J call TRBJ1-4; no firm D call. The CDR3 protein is CASTERSPEKLFF. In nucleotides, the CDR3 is TGTGCCAGCACTGAGAGGTCCCCCGAAAAACTGTTTTTT. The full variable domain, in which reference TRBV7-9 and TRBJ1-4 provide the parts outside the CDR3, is DTGVSQNPRHKITKRGQNVTFRCDPISEHNRLYWYRQTLGQGPEFLTYFQNEAQLEKSRLLSDRFSAERPKGSFSTLEIQRTEQGDSAMYLCASTERSPEKLFFGSGTQLSVL.